This T cell receptor beta chain derives from a study of regulatory T cells in long-lasting Graves disease. Findings and caveats of the study: Comparison showed that persistent patients shared more public clonotypes (about 2,800) than new patients (approximately 930).

As for time point: newly diagnosed GD, antithyroid drugs for less than 3 months. Extracted PBMC RNA gave rise to the TCR library. Both iRepertoire HTBI primers and Arm-PCR of CDR3 regions were used to build the TCR beta libraries. Authors' processing steps: The identification of roughly 62 TRBV and 14 TRBJ segments was made across samples. TCRdb re-derived calls from the multiplex PCR reads in MiXCR, one entry per CDR3 protein. Clone size and V and J calls follow TCRdb, not the original study. The sample records a few hundred thousand distinct CDR3 sequences, about 12% being singletons. This clonotype was counted ten times or more. Its antigen is as yet unknown. These same data were also listed under a study on T cells in Graves' hyperthyroidism and ophthalmopathy. Per that paper: A set of HTBI primers served as the primers for a first-round RT-PCR of the TCR CDR3.

Sequenced material: peripheral blood mononuclear cells (PBMCs), taken at new diagnosis, from a patient treated with antithyroid drugs. The TCR originated in a woman aged 18-29 years with Graves disease.

Here the CDR3 reads CASTQFRAWRGYTF. The CDR3 DNA sequence: TGTGCCAGCACCCAATTTAGGGCCTGGCGTGGCTACACCTTC. The chain is built from TRBV12-3 or TRBV12-4 and TRBJ1-2; D ambiguous. The CDR3 covers 14 residues. Trimming stripped 7 bases from V and 7 bases from J, with 19 bases between.